Below are 9 T cell receptor beta chains sequenced from a single sample in a study of identical twins. TCRdb re-derived calls from the 5' RACE reads in MiXCR, one entry per CDR3 protein. The sample carries about 550,000 distinct CDR3 sequences, 20% to 25% recorded once. This sample also belongs to another study, concerning yellow fever vaccine responses in identical twins.

Sequences were obtained from CD4+ T cells sorted from blood. These receptor sequences come from a young woman in good health.

V usage is TRBV29-1 and J usage is TRBJ2-3; TRBD1 matches 9 bases. Germline values: CDR1 SQVTM, CDR2 ANQGSEA. This CDR3 is built from 15 residues. The V segment lost 3 bases and the J segment 3 bases; nucleotides outside the gene matches: 7. In DNA form, the CDR3 reads TGCAGCGTTGATCCCGACAGGGGGAAGACAGATACGCAGTATTTT. Protein sequence: CSVDPDRGKTDTQYF.

The gene calls are TRBV21-1 and TRBJ1-2. TRBV21-1 is marked as a pseudogene. The CDR3 is 13 residues long. CDR3 sequence reads: CASSKTLNYGYTF. The CDR3 region has the DNA TGTGCCAGCAGCAAAACTTTAAATTATGGCTACACCTTC.

The J gene is TRBJ2-5, the V gene TRBV19; the D is unclear. Germline V CDR1 and CDR2: LNHDA, SQIVND (reference sequence). Trimming removed 6 bases at V and 1 base at J, with 12 bases between. This CDR3 contains 14 residues. CDR3: CASSSLSLQETQYF. The CDR3, as DNA: TGTGCCAGTAGCTCTCTCTCCCTCCAAGAGACCCAGTACTTC. The full variable domain, completed using reference TRBV19 and TRBJ2-5, is DGGITQSPKYLFRKEGQNVTLSCEQNLNHDAMYWYRQDPGQGLRLIYYSQIVNDFQKGDIAEGYSVSREKKESFPLTVTSAQKNPTAFYLCASSSLSLQETQYFGPGTRLLVL.

This clonotype was counted between two and nine times. The chain employs TRBV11-2 and TRBJ2-5; D remains unclear. The V gene's germline CDR1 is SGHAT and CDR2 FQNNGV. This CDR3 is 13 amino acids long. Trimming shortened V by 2 bases and J by 3 bases, and 7 bases separated the two germline ends. This CDR3 reads CASSLNSKETQYF. DNA of the CDR3: TGTGCCAGCAGCTTAAACAGTAAAGAGACCCAGTACTTC.

This chain connects TRBV28 to TRBJ2-7, with TRBD1 matching 7 bases. Trimming removed 6 bases from V and 0 bases from J; junction bases left unmatched: 11. From germline, CDR1 is MDHEN and CDR2 SYDVKM. The CDR3 runs to 16 residues. CDR3 DNA: TGTGCCAGCAGGGGAATGGGGACAGCGAGCTCCTACGAGCAGTACTTC. Its translation is CASRGMGTASSYEQYF. Supplemented by reference TRBV28 and TRBJ2-7, the full variable domain reads DVKVTQSSRYLVKRTGEKVFLECVQDMDHENMFWYRQDPGLGLRLIYFSYDVKMKEKGDIPEGYSVSREKKERFSLILESASTNQTSMYLCASRGMGTASSYEQYFGPGTRLTVT.

This clonotype was counted only a few times. The CDR3 sequence is CASVGTDYYGYTF. The CDR3 bases are TGTGCCAGCGTCGGGACAGACTACTATGGCTACACCTTC. The genes are TRBV6-2 or TRBV6-3 and TRBJ1-2, with 7 bases matching TRBD1. The CDR3 runs 13 residues. Germline trimming cut 8 bases from V and 3 bases from J; bases unmatched to any gene: 6. Germline values: CDR1 MNHEY, CDR2 SVGEGT.

The V and J genes are TRBV3-1 and TRBJ2-3; 8 bases are shared with TRBD2. The CDR3 is 14 amino acids. V was pared by 5 bases and J by 4 bases, with 5 bases of the junction left unmatched. CDR1 and CDR2 from the germline V gene are LGHDT and YNNKEL (reference sequence). Here the CDR3 reads CASSSGTRSDTQYF. DNA for the CDR3: TGTGCCAGCAGCTCCGGGACTAGATCAGATACGCAGTATTTT.

The chain uses TRBV18 and TRBJ2-3, with D maybe TRBD2 (5 bases). This CDR3 region has 13 residues. The germline CDR1 and CDR2 sequences are KGHSH and LQKENI. V lost 4 bases to trimming and J lost 7 bases, with 12 bases between them. The CDR3: CASSRGSDNTQYF. The CDR3, as DNA: TGTGCCAGCTCACGTGGGAGTGATAATACGCAGTATTTT.

As for this clonotype: This may arise from a read error, as a much more abundant clone is one base away. The J gene is TRBJ2-2, the V gene TRBV5-1, with 7 nucleotides matching TRBD2. The V and J ends lost 1 base and 1 base, in that order; junction bases with no gene match: 1. CDR1 SGHRS and CDR2 YFSETQ come from the germline V gene. There are 15 residues in the CDR3. The CDR3 reads CASSLSSGNTGELFF. DNA for the CDR3: TGCGCCAGCAGCTTGTCTAGCGGGAACACCGGGGAGCTGTTTTTT.